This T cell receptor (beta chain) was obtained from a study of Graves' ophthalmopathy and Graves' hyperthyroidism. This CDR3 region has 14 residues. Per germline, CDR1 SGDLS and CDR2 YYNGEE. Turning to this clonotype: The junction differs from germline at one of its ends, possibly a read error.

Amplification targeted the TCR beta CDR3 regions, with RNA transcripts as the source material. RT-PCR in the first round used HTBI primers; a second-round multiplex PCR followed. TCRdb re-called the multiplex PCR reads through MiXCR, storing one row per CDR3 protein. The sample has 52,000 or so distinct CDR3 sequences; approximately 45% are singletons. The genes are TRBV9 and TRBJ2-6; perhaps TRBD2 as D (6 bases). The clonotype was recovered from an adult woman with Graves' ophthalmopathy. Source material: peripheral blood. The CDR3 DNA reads TGTGCCAGCAGCGTATGGGACGGCGGGGCCACTGAAGCTTTC. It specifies CASSVWDGGATEAF.